The 18 T cell receptor beta chains in this list originate from one sample, sequenced in a study of shared clonotypes between healthy human individuals. TCRdb's table, derived via immunoSEQ multiplex PCR, lists solely in-frame clones and lacks some. Of nearly 1,000,000 clones in the sample, about 80% were seen once. Sequences were obtained from memory CD4+ T cells sorted from blood. The subset: CD45RA-negative fraction. The receptors shown here come from a man between 18 and 29 years old in good health.

V gene TRBV11-2 combines with J gene TRBJ1-1; maybe TRBD1 (5 bases). This CDR3 has 14 amino acids. CDR1 and CDR2 (germline): SGHAT, FQNNGV. V shed 5 bases and J shed 1 base, with 11 bases lying between them. The CDR3 DNA sequence: TGTGCCAGCAGCCGGGGGAGCGAGAACACTGAAGCTTTCTTT. This translates into CASSRGSENTEAFF.

This chain links TRBV7-9 with TRBJ2-1; D may be TRBD1 or TRBD2 (5 bases each). Germline V gives CDR1 SEHNR, CDR2 FQNEAQ (reference sequence). This CDR3 has 13 residues. The V and J ends lost 4 bases and 8 bases respectively, with 12 bases between them. As DNA, the CDR3 is TGTGCCAGCAGCTCACCAGGGAGCGATGAGCAGTTCTTC. It specifies CASSSPGSDEQFF.

This clone has a single count. The chain joins TRBV9 to TRBJ1-5; weak D call: TRBD1 (5 bases). CDR3 size: 15 residues. The V gene lost 0 bases and the J gene lost 4 bases, with 11 bases spanning the gap. Per the germline V gene, CDR1 is SGDLS and CDR2 is YYNGEE. The DNA of the CDR3 is TGTGCCAGCAGCGTAGATGGGGGGAGGAATCAGCCCCAGCATTTT. Protein product: CASSVDGGRNQPQHF.

The rearrangement joins TRBV5-6 to TRBJ2-3; possible D gene TRBD2, 6 bases. There are 14 residues in the CDR3. The germline CDR1 and CDR2 sequences are SGHDT and YYEEEE. Trimming stripped 2 bases from V and 4 bases from J, with 11 bases between. The CDR3 DNA reads as TGTGCCAGCAGCTTTTCGGGAGTCCCAGATACGCAGTATTTT. This encodes CASSFSGVPDTQYF.

This sequence joins TRBV5-1 and TRBJ1-1, with D unresolved. Germline V gene sequence: CDR1 SGHRS, CDR2 YFSETQ. With 4 bases removed from V and 2 bases from J, the gap between germline ends came to 12 bases. The length of the CDR3 is 14 residues. DNA for the CDR3: TGCGCCAGCAGCCCCCTAGACCTTAACACTGAAGCTTTCTTT. As protein: CASSPLDLNTEAFF.

This chain connects TRBV7-2 to TRBJ1-5; D call uncertain. The V end lost 2 bases, the J end lost 1 base, and 6 bases lay between the germline ends. Germline V CDR1 and CDR2: SGHTA, FQGNSA. This CDR3 contains 14 residues. The CDR3 nucleotides are TGTGCCAGCAGCTTAATCCGAAGCAATCAGCCCCAGCATTTT. Translation: CASSLIRSNQPQHF.

The chain carries TRBV7-2 and TRBJ1-1; maybe TRBD1 (6 bases). With 2 bases removed from V and 6 bases from J, the gap between germline ends came to 13 bases. The germline CDR1 and CDR2 sequences are SGHTA and FQGNSA. The CDR3 is 14 amino acids. For the CDR3, the DNA is TGTGCCAGCAGCTTAAGCAGGGGTCCGGCTGAAGCTTTCTTT. Translation gives CASSLSRGPAEAFF. Based on the CDR3 plus reference TRBV7-2 and TRBJ1-1, the full variable domain is GAGVSQSPSNKVTEKGKDVELRCDPISGHTALYWYRQSLGQGLEFLIYFQGNSAPDKSGLPSDRFSAERTGGSVSTLTIQRTQQEDSAVYLCASSLSRGPAEAFFGQGTRLTVV.

The chain combines TRBV6-5 with TRBJ2-5; TRBD2 matches at 8 bases. Germline CDR1 MNHEY, CDR2 SVGAGI. This CDR3 has 15 residues. The V gene end was trimmed by 8 bases and the J gene end by 1 base; junction bases not matched to a gene: 9. The CDR3 bases are TGTGCCAGCGGCCGGACGGGGGGGAGCCAAGAGACCCAGTACTTC. Protein product: CASGRTGGSQETQYF.

This chain uses TRBV7-3 with TRBJ2-1, with D perhaps being TRBD1 or TRBD2 (6 bases each). Germline lookup yields CDR1 SGHTA and CDR2 FQGTGA. The CDR3 has 14 residues. With 5 bases removed from V and 4 bases from J, the gap between germline ends came to 12 bases. CDR3 residues: CASSRQAGYNEQFF. The DNA of the CDR3 is TGTGCCAGCAGCCGACAGGCGGGGTACAATGAGCAGTTCTTC.

The chain has TRBV12-5 and TRBJ2-7; 8 nucleotides line up with TRBD1. In germline, CDR1 is LGHNT, CDR2 FRNRAP. The CDR3 is 15 residues long. After removal of 7 bases from V and 1 base from J, the junction contained 9 bases not matched to a gene. The CDR3 reads CASEDSDRGSYEQYF. CDR3 sequence (DNA): TGTGCTAGTGAAGATTCCGACAGGGGTTCCTACGAGCAGTACTTC. The full variable domain, with the rest looked up from reference TRBV12-5 and TRBJ2-7, is DARVTQTPRHKVTEMGQEVTMRCQPILGHNTVFWYRQTMMQGLELLAYFRNRAPLDDSGMPKDRFSAEMPDATLATLKIQPSEPRDSAVYFCASEDSDRGSYEQYFGPGTRLTVT.

The gene calls are TRBV10-2 and TRBJ1-1; 8 bases fit TRBD1. V lost 2 bases, J lost 1 base, and 9 bases stayed unmatched. The CDR3 has 17 residues. CDR1 is WSHSY and CDR2 is SAAADI in the germline V gene. The CDR3 DNA is TGCGCCAGCAGTGAGGGGGGGATCGGGACAGGGAACACTGAAGCTTTCTTT. This encodes CASSEGGIGTGNTEAFF.

This chain uses TRBV5-1 with TRBJ1-1, with D possibly being TRBD1 (5 bases). This CDR3 spans 15 amino acids. Germline loops: CDR1 SGHRS, CDR2 YFSETQ. Trimming removed 0 bases from V and 0 bases from J, with 9 bases in between. CDR3 DNA sequence: TGCGCCAGCAGCTTGGTTGAGGGGATGAACACTGAAGCTTTCTTT. This gives the protein CASSLVEGMNTEAFF.

Turning to this clone: This sample includes further DNA sequences coding for the same CDR3. The rearrangement joins TRBV18 to TRBJ2-5, with D possibly being TRBD1 (6 bases). This CDR3 is built from 13 residues. Germline V gene sequence: CDR1 KGHSH, CDR2 LQKENI. Trimming stripped 6 bases from V and 5 bases from J, with 13 bases between. CDR3 in DNA: TGTGCCAGCTCCGACTTACAGGGCGAGACCCAGTACTTC. This translates into CASSDLQGETQYF.

The chain uses TRBV11-2 and TRBJ2-1; D gene ambiguous. V gave up 2 bases and J gave up 6 bases, with 5 bases separating them. The CDR3 consists of 12 residues. Germline loops: CDR1 SGHAT, CDR2 FQNNGV. The chain's CDR3 is CASSLHSNEQFF. The CDR3 DNA follows: TGTGCCAGCAGCTTACACAGCAATGAGCAGTTCTTC.

The CDR3 sequence is CASSLGKAYSSYNEQFF. CDR3 bases: TGTGCCAGCAGCTTAGGTAAAGCCTACTCCTCCTACAATGAGCAGTTCTTC. The chain has TRBV7-8 and TRBJ2-1; no definite D call. This CDR3 contains 17 residues. V lost 1 base to trimming and J lost 0 bases, with 13 bases between them. Per germline, CDR1 SGHVS and CDR2 FQNEAQ. Combining the CDR3 with reference TRBV7-8 and TRBJ2-1 gives the whole variable domain GAGVSQSPRYKVAKRGQDVALRCDPISGHVSLFWYQQALGQGPEFLTYFQNEAQLDKSGLPSDRFFAERPEGSVSTLKIQRTQQEDSAVYLCASSLGKAYSSYNEQFFGPGTRLTVL.

The genes are TRBV10-1 and TRBJ2-7; TRBD1 matches 7 bases. The CDR3 is 13 residues long. The germline CDR1 and CDR2 sequences are WNHNN and SYGVQD (reference sequence). Trimming cost V 6 bases and J 1 base; bases outside gene matches: 3. The DNA for the CDR3 is TGCGCCAGCAGCGCCAGGGGGTCCTACGAGCAGTACTTC. This sequence encodes CASSARGSYEQYF.

This chain links TRBV12-2 with TRBJ1-5. TRBV12-2 is described as a pseudogene. The CDR3 has 20 amino acids. The CDR3 nucleotides are TGTGCAAGTCGGCTCCCAGTATGCGAGCCTCCGATTGGCAGCAATCAGCCCCAGCATTTT. It is translated as CASRLPVCEPPIGSNQPQHF.

The V gene is TRBV6-1, the J gene TRBJ2-7, with a possible D match to TRBD1 (6 bases). V lost 1 base and J lost 6, with 19 bases in between. CDR1 is MNHNS, CDR2 SASEGT, per germline. The CDR3 spans 16 residues. The CDR3 spells CASSEGLGQPVGEQYF. CDR3 bases: TGTGCCAGCAGTGAAGGGTTGGGACAACCTGTCGGCGAGCAGTACTTC.